The subject of this entry is one T cell receptor beta chain. Its specificity is not known. Germline trimming cut 4 bases from V and 3 bases from J; bases unmatched to any gene: 6. Per the germline V gene, CDR1 is SGHTS and CDR2 is YDEGEE. The CDR3 contains 15 residues. The data were taken from a study of regulatory dendritic cells for organ transplantation. Study observations and caveats: Memory T cells were less diverse than naive, with memory CD8+ most oligoclonal. Considerable individual heterogeneity was seen in alloreactive memory CD8+ T cells.

Naive CD45RA+ and memory CD45RO+ CD4+ or CD8+ T cells were FACS-sorted. Sequencing was performed with immunoSEQ multiplex PCR; in TCRdb, only in-frame clones are kept and a portion is missing. The sample contains 20,000 to 25,000 clones, about 79% of which appear only once. J is TRBJ1-5 and V is TRBV5-8, with TRBD1 identical over 8 bases. This clonotype was obtained from a human donor in good health. The sequencing sample was made of memory CD4+ T cells from blood. Documented subset: CD45RO+ memory T cells. The CDR3 bases are TGTGCCAGCAGCCCGCGGACAGGGAACAATCAGCCCCAGCATTTT. It codes for CASSPRTGNNQPQHF. The whole variable domain, remainder taken from reference TRBV5-8 and TRBJ1-5, is EAGVTQSPTHLIKTRGQQATLRCSPISGHTSVYWYQQALGLGLQFLLWYDEGEERNRGNFPPRFSGRQFPNYSSELNVNALELEDSALYLCASSPRTGNNQPQHFGDGTRLSIL.